This TCR beta chain was sequenced for a study of T cell repertoires in cytomegalovirus infection. TCRdb re-derived calls from the reads in MiXCR, one entry per CDR3 protein. The sample includes 450,000 to 550,000 distinct CDR3 sequences, about 15% of them seen just once. This clonotype has a handful of counts. Germline V gene data show CDR1 as SGDLS and CDR2 as YYNGEE. The trim removed 0 bases at V and 2 bases at J, leaving 3 bases unmatched. CDR3 length: 16 residues. Material: CD8+ T cells from PBMCs. The sequence was obtained from a human donor in good health (CMV status not recorded). Some clones in this sample may be carry-over from other donors' samples. V gene TRBV9 combines with J gene TRBJ2-3; 10 bases line up with TRBD2. CDR3 sequence (DNA): TGTGCCAGCAGCGTAGGAGCGGGAGGGGTCACAGATACGCAGTATTTT. It yields the protein CASSVGAGGVTDTQYF.